Each of the 9 T cell receptor beta chains below was sequenced from the same sample in a study of spatial heterogeneity in lung cancer. Their recognized antigens are unknown. Whole-study results and caveats: Intratumoral expanded alpha and beta TCR counts were found to track tumor mutation counts.

Time point denoted: sample taken at primary tumor resection. One entry per CDR3 protein, called by TCRdb with MiXCR from the 5' RACE reads. The table has around 11,000 distinct CDR3 sequences, over 10% seen once. This specimen was lung tumor tissue, taken at surgery. These receptors all stem from a female donor with early-stage non-small cell lung cancer.

This clonotype was seen at least ten times. V gene TRBV10-3 combines with J gene TRBJ2-5, with TRBD2 identical over 11 bases. Germline V lookup: CDR1 ENHRY, CDR2 SYGVKD. The CDR3 contains 18 residues. J gave up 0 bases and V 3 bases, and 9 bases lay outside the gene matches. CDR3 sequence (DNA): TGTGCCATCAGTGAACTACTAGCGGGAGTGTCCGACCAAGAGACCCAGTACTTC. Translation: CAISELLAGVSDQETQYF.

By sample share, this clonotype is medium-sized. The chain recombines TRBV7-2 with TRBJ2-1, with D unresolved. The V gene lost 1 base and the J gene lost 6 bases, with 10 bases spanning the gap. Germline CDR1 SGHTA, CDR2 FQGNSA. The CDR3 spans 14 residues. The CDR3 DNA is TGTGCCAGCAGCTTAGGAAGGATGCTCAATGAGCAGTTCTTC. It translates to CASSLGRMLNEQFF.

This clonotype came up a few times. This rearrangement joins TRBV9 to TRBJ2-7; D is perhaps TRBD1 (6 bases). Trimming shortened V by 4 bases and J by 7 bases, and 18 bases separated the two germline ends. From germline, CDR1 is SGDLS and CDR2 YYNGEE. CDR3 size: 14 residues. CDR3: CASSQGQATLEQYF. The CDR3 coding sequence is TGTGCCAGCAGCCAGGGGCAGGCGACTCTAGAGCAGTACTTC. The variable domain in full, completed from reference TRBV9 and TRBJ2-7, reads DSGVTQTPKHLITATGQRVTLRCSPRSGDLSVYWYQQSLDQGLQFLIQYYNGEERAKGNILERFSAQQFPDLHSELNLSSLELGDSALYFCASSQGQATLEQYFGPGTRLTVT.

This clonotype has more than one count but fewer than ten. The chain carries TRBV11-2 and TRBJ2-3; D remains ambiguous. The V end lost 3 bases, the J end lost 9 bases, and 16 bases lay between the germline ends. Germline CDR1 and CDR2: SGHAT and FQNNGV. The CDR3 spans 14 residues. The CDR3 region has the DNA TGTGCCAGCAGCTTGGAAAGATGGTCAGCAACGCAGTATTTT. It encodes CASSLERWSATQYF.

The chain joins TRBV7-6 to TRBJ1-5; D possibly corresponds to TRBD1 (5 bases). Germline V gives CDR1 SGHVS, CDR2 FNYEAQ. This CDR3 has 15 residues. The V gene lost 5 bases and the J gene lost 3 bases, with 14 bases spanning the gap. CDR3 amino acids: CASSADGQANQPQHF. The CDR3 DNA reads as TGTGCCAGCAGCGCAGACGGACAAGCCAATCAGCCCCAGCATTTT.

The chain is built from TRBV6-2 or TRBV6-3 and TRBJ2-2; D might be TRBD2 (6 bases). V gave up 6 bases and J gave up 0 bases, with 17 bases separating them. This CDR3 region has 17 residues. From germline, CDR1 is MNHEY and CDR2 SVGEGT. CDR3 sequence reads: CASRGGGPGTNTGELFF. Here the CDR3 DNA reads TGTGCCAGCAGGGGGGGTGGACCAGGGACGAACACCGGGGAGCTGTTTTTT.

This chain connects TRBV4-1 to TRBJ2-1; the match to TRBD2 covers 11 bases. Trimming cost V 0 bases and J 2 bases; bases outside gene matches: 6. The CDR3 consists of 18 residues. Germline-derived CDR1 and CDR2 are MGHRA and YSYEKL. The CDR3 sequence: CASSQDQGLAGPYNEQFF. CDR3 nucleotide sequence: TGCGCCAGCAGCCAAGATCAAGGACTAGCGGGTCCCTACAATGAGCAGTTCTTC.

The chain carries TRBV12-3 or TRBV12-4 and TRBJ2-4, with D unresolved. CDR3 length equals 15 residues. The V end was cut by 8 bases, the J end by 2 bases, with 16 bases between. CDR3 residues: CASSFRDGSKNIQYF. In DNA, the CDR3 is TGTGCCAGCTCATTCCGAGATGGGTCCAAAAACATTCAGTACTTC.

This clonotype is labeled medium-sized. This chain uses TRBV18 with TRBJ2-7; TRBD1 agrees at 9 bases. J lost 4 bases, V lost 8 bases, and 6 bases had no gene match. Germline V lookup: CDR1 KGHSH, CDR2 LQKENI. This CDR3 is built from 13 residues. CDR3 in DNA: TGTGCCAGCCGGGACAGGGTTTCTTACGAGCAGTACTTC. Its translation: CASRDRVSYEQYF.